This TCR beta chain was documented in a study of response to subunit inactivated influenza vaccine. TCRdb fed the RT-PCR reads into MiXCR, producing one record per CDR3 protein. The data show more than 150,000 distinct CDR3 sequences, around a tenth seen once. This clonotype was found a few times. The CDR3 length is 11 residues. V was pared by 8 bases and J by 5 bases, with 9 bases between. The germline gives CDR1 SNHLY, CDR2 FYNNEI. The clonotype was recovered from a man between 45 and 60 years old who received an inactivated influenza vaccine. This specimen was non-naive T cells sorted from PBMCs, taken on the day of vaccination. The V and J genes are TRBV2 and TRBJ1-1; the D is unclear. The CDR3 coding sequence is TGTGCCAGCCTAGTGGTTACTGAAGCTTTCTTT. Translated: CASLVVTEAFF.